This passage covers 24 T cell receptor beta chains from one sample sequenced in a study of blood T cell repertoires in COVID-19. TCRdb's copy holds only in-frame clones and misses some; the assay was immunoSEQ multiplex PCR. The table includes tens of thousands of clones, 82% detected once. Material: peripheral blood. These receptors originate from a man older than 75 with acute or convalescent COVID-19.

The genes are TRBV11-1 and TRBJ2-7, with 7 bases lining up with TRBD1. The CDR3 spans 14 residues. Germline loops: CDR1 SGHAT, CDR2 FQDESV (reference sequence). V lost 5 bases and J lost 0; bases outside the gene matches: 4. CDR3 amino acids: CASSHGTDSYEQYF. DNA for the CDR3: TGTGCCAGCAGCCACGGGACAGACTCCTACGAGCAGTACTTC.

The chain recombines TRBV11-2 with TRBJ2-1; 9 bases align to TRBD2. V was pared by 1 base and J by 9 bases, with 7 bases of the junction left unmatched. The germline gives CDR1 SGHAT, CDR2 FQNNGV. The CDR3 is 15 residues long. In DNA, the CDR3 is TGTGCCAGCAGCTTAGTTCGCGGGGGGGCGGGTGAGCAGTTCTTC. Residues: CASSLVRGGAGEQFF. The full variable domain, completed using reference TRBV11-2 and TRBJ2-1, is EAGVAQSPRYKIIEKRQSVAFWCNPISGHATLYWYQQILGQGPKLLIQFQNNGVVDDSQLPKDRFSAERLKGVDSTLKIQPAKLEDSAVYLCASSLVRGGAGEQFFGPGTRLTVL.

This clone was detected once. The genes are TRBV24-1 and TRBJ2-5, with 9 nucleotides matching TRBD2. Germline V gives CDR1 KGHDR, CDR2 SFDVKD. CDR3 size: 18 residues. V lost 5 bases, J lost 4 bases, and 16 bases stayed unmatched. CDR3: CATSAPAGGVREGETQYF. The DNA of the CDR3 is TGTGCCACCAGTGCCCCTGCGGGGGGGGTTCGGGAAGGAGAGACCCAGTACTTC.

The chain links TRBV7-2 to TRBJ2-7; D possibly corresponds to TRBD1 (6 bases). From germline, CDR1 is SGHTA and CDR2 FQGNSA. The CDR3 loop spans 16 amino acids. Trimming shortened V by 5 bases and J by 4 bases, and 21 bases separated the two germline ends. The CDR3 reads CASSPGRWQGNYEQYF. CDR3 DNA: TGTGCCAGCAGCCCGGGGCGATGGCAGGGGAATTACGAGCAGTACTTC.

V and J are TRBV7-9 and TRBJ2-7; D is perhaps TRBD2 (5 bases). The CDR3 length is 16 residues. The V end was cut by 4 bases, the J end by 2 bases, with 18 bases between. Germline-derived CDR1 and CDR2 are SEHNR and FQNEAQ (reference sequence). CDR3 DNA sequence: TGTGCCAGCAGCTCCGACGGGAATAGACGAACCTACGAGCAGTACTTC. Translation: CASSSDGNRRTYEQYF.

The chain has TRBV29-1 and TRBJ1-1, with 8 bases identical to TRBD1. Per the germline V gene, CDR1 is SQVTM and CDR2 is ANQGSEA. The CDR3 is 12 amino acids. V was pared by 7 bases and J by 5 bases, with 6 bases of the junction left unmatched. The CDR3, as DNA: TGCAGCGCAGGACAGGGTGGGACTGAAGCTTTCTTT. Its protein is CSAGQGGTEAFF.

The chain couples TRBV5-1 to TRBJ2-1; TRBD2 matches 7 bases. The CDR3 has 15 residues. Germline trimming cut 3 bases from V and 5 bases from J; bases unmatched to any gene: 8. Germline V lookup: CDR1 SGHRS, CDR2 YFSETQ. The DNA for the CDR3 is TGCGCCAGCAGCTGGTTTGGGGGGGACGACAATGAGCAGTTCTTC. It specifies CASSWFGGDDNEQFF.

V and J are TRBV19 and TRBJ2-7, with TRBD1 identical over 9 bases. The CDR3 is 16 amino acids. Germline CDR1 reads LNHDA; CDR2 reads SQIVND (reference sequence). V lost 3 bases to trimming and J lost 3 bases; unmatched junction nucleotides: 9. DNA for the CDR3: TGTGCCAGTAGTATCGCCGGACAGGGGACCAACTACGAGCAGTACTTC. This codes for CASSIAGQGTNYEQYF. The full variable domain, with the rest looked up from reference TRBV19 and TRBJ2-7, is DGGITQSPKYLFRKEGQNVTLSCEQNLNHDAMYWYRQDPGQGLRLIYYSQIVNDFQKGDIAEGYSVSREKKESFPLTVTSAQKNPTAFYLCASSIAGQGTNYEQYFGPGTRLTVT.

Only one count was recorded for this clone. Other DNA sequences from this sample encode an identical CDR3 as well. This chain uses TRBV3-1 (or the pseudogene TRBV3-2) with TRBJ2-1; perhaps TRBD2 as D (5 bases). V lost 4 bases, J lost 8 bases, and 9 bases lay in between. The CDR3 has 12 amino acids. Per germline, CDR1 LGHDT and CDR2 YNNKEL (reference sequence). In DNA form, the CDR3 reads TGTGCCAGCAGCCCCGGAGGAGATGAGCAGTTCTTC. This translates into CASSPGGDEQFF.

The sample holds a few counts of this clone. CDR3: CASSFSPGTGSYEQYF. CDR3 coding DNA: TGCGCCAGCAGCTTCTCCCCCGGGACAGGGTCCTACGAGCAGTACTTC. The chain couples TRBV5-1 to TRBJ2-7; TRBD1 matches 9 bases. Trimming took 2 bases from V and 1 from J; bases not matched to a gene: 7. The CDR3 length is 16 residues. The germline V gene has CDR1 SGHRS and CDR2 YFSETQ.

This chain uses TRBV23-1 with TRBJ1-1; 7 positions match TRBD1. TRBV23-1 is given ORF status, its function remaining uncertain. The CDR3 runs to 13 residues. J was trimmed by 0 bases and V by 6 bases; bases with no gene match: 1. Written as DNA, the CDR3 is TGCGCCAGCAGCGGACAGGTGAACACTGAAGCTTTCTTT. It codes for CASSGQVNTEAFF.

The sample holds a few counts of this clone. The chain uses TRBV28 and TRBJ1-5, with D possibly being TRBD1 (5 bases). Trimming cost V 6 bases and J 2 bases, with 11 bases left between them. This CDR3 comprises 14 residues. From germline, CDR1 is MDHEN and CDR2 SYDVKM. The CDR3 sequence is CASRAGRGNQPQHF. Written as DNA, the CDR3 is TGTGCCAGCAGGGCGGGACGGGGCAATCAGCCCCAGCATTTT.

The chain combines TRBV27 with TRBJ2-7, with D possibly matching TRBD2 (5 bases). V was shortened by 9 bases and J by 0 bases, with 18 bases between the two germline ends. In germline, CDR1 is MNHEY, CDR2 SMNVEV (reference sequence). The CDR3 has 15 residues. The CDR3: CASAHGGLSSYEQYF. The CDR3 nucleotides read TGTGCCAGTGCCCACGGAGGCTTGAGCTCCTACGAGCAGTACTTC.

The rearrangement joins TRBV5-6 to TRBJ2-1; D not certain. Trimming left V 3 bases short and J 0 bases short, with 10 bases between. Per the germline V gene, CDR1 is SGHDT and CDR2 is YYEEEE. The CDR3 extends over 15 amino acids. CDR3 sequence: CASSSELVSYNEQFF. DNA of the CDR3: TGTGCCAGCAGCTCGGAGCTCGTCTCCTACAATGAGCAGTTCTTC.

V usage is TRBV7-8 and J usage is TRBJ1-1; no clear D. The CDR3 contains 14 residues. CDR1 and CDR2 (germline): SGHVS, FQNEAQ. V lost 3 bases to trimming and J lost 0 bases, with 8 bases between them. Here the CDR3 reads CASSLNYMNTEAFF. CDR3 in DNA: TGTGCCAGCAGCTTGAATTACATGAACACTGAAGCTTTCTTT.

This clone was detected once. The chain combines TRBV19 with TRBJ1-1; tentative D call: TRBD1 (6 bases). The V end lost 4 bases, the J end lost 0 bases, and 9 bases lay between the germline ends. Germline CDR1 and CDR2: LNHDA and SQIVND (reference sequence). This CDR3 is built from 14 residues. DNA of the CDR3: TGTGCCAGTAGTAACGGACAGTTGAACACTGAAGCTTTCTTT. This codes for CASSNGQLNTEAFF.

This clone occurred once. The CDR3 spells CASSVVERGVRETQYF. CDR3 nucleotide sequence: TGTGCCAGCAGCGTAGTTGAGCGGGGGGTCAGGGAGACCCAGTACTTC. The chain has TRBV9 and TRBJ2-5, with 9 bases lining up with TRBD2. This CDR3 contains 16 residues. Germline CDR1 SGDLS, CDR2 YYNGEE. Trimming removed 0 bases from V and 5 bases from J; junction bases left unmatched: 8.

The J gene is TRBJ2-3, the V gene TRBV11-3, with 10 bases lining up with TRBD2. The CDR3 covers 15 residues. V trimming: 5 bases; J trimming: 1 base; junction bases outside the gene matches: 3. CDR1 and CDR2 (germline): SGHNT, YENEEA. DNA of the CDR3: TGTGCCAGCAGCCTGGGGACTAGCGGCACAGATACGCAGTATTTT. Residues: CASSLGTSGTDTQYF. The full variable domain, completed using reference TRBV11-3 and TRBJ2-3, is EAGVVQSPRYKIIEKKQPVAFWCNPISGHNTLYWYLQNLGQGPELLIRYENEEAVDDSQLPKDRFSAERLKGVDSTLKIQPAELGDSAVYLCASSLGTSGTDTQYFGPGTRLTVL.

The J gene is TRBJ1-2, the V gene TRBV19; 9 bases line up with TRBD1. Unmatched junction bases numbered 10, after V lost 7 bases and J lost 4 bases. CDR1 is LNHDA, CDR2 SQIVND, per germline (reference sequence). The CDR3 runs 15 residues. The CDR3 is CASTPGQGLTYGYTF. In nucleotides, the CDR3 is TGTGCCAGTACCCCCGGACAGGGGTTAACCTATGGCTACACCTTC. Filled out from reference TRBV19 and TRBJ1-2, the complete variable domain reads DGGITQSPKYLFRKEGQNVTLSCEQNLNHDAMYWYRQDPGQGLRLIYYSQIVNDFQKGDIAEGYSVSREKKESFPLTVTSAQKNPTAFYLCASTPGQGLTYGYTFGSGTRLTVV.

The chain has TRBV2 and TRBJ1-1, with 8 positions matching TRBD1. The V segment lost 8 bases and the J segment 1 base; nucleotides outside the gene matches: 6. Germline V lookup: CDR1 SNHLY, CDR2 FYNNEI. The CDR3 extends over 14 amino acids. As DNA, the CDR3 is TGTGCCAGCGGTAGGGGGACAGGGAACACTGAAGCTTTCTTT. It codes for CASGRGTGNTEAFF.

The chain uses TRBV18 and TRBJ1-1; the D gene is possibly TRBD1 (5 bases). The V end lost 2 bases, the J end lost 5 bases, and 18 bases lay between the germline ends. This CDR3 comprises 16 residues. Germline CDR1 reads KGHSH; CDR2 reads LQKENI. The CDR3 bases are TGTGCCAGCTCACCAACGACGCAGGGTGGAAGAACTGAAGCTTTCTTT. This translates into CASSPTTQGGRTEAFF. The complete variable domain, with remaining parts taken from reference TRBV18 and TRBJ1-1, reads NAGVMQNPRHLVRRRGQEARLRCSPMKGHSHVYWYRQLPEEGLKFMVYLQKENIIDESGMPKERFSAEFPKEGPSILRIQQVVRGDSAAYFCASSPTTQGGRTEAFFGQGTRLTVV.

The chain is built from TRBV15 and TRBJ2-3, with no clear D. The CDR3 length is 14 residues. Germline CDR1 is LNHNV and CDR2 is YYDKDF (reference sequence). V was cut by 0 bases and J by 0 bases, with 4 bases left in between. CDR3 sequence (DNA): TGTGCCACCAGCAGAGATACTAGCACAGATACGCAGTATTTT. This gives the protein CATSRDTSTDTQYF.

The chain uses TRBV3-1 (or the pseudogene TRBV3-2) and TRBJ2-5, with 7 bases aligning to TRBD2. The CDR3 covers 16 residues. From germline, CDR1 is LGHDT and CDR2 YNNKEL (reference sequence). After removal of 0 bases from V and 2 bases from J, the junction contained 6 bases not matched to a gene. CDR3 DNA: TGTGCCAGCAGCCAAGATTCGGTAGCGGGTCAAGAGACCCAGTACTTC. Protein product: CASSQDSVAGQETQYF.

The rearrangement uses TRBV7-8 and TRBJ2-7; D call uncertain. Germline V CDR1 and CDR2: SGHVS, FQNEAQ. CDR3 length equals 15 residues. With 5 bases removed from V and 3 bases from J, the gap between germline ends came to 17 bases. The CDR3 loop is CASSPTSSGRYEQYF. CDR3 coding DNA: TGTGCCAGCAGCCCGACGAGCTCAGGTCGCTACGAGCAGTACTTC.